Listed below are T cell receptor beta chains from one sample, sequenced in a study of T cell clones after liver transplantation. TCRdb keeps only in-frame clones here, not all; method: immunoSEQ multiplex PCR. The sample lists some 120,000 clones; just over 90% were seen once. The material sequenced was CD4+ T cells from blood, taken 12 months after liver transplant. The receptor source for this set is a human patient who received a liver transplant. The T cells may partly be graft donor cells. Both conserved end residues are part of each CDR3.

V: TRBV5-8
CDR3: CASSSGQGGSETQYF

V: TRBV10-3
CDR3: CAIRGDPDNEQFF

V: TRBV27
CDR3: CASSPPGLAGVDTQYF

V: TRBV15
CDR3: CATSSPGTGATAGYTF

V: TRBV14
CDR3: CASSPLREGATDTQYF

V: TRBV7-8
CDR3: CASSLGRVDEKLFF

V: TRBV6-6
CDR3: CASSPLGTSYGQPQHF

V: TRBV6-6
CDR3: CASRLVDEQFF

V: TRBV2
CDR3: CAIRTGSFAGELFF

V: TRBV18
CDR3: CASSPAAKSGYTF

V: TRBV9
CDR3: CASSAWSLTYNEQFF

V: TRBV29-1
CDR3: CSVEDLETQYF

V: TRBV7-8
CDR3: CASSLTVPGGGLNTEAFF

V: TRBV10-3
CDR3: CASKGAGSNQPQHF

V: TRBV5-1
CDR3: CASSLYARLDQETQYF

V: TRBV7-3
CDR3: CASSFTDTQYF

V: TRBV6-5
CDR3: CAAGGDRTDTQYF

V: TRBV7-2
CDR3: CASSLTTNSYEQYF

V: TRBV28
CDR3: CASSPGLAGTPYEQYF